Following are 18 T cell receptor beta chains from one sample sequenced in a study of cytomegalovirus exposure and HLA in healthy donors. PCR employed 60 Vbeta and 13 Jbeta primers. Assay used: immunoSEQ multiplex PCR; TCRdb lists only in-frame clones, some missing. The table has approximately 180,000 clones, 72% seen once. The sequenced sample was PBMCs. The receptors were gathered from a human donor in good health.

This clone has a single count. This chain connects TRBV11-3 to TRBJ1-3; D might be TRBD1 (5 bases). The V and J ends lost 5 bases and 0 bases respectively, with 11 bases between them. Per the germline V gene, CDR1 is SGHNT and CDR2 is YENEEA. This CDR3 region has 15 residues. The CDR3 region has the DNA TGTGCCAGCAGCCTGGGGCCCAGCTCTGGAAACACCATATATTTT. This sequence encodes CASSLGPSSGNTIYF.

This chain uses TRBV7-9 with TRBJ2-5, with TRBD1 matching over 11 bases. This CDR3 comprises 14 residues. V trimming: 5 bases; J trimming: 4 bases; junction bases outside the gene matches: 3. Germline CDR1 reads SEHNR; CDR2 reads FQNEAQ (reference sequence). As DNA, the CDR3 is TGTGCCAGCAGCCCGGACAGGGGGCGAGAGACCCAGTACTTC. It yields the protein CASSPDRGRETQYF. The entire variable domain, with the rest obtained from reference TRBV7-9 and TRBJ2-5, is as follows: DTGVSQNPRHKITKRGQNVTFRCDPISEHNRLYWYRQTLGQGPEFLTYFQNEAQLEKSRLLSDRFSAERPKGSFSTLEIQRTEQGDSAMYLCASSPDRGRETQYFGPGTRLLVL.

The J gene is TRBJ2-3, the V gene TRBV4-3; TRBD2 aligns across 12 bases. The length of the CDR3 is 19 residues. From germline, CDR1 is LGHNA and CDR2 YSLEER. The J segment lost 3 bases and the V segment lost 0 bases, leaving 10 bases of the junction unmatched. CDR3 sequence (DNA): TGCGCCAGCAGCCAAGATTTTGGGTCTAGCGGGGGGGGTACAGATACGCAGTATTTT. The encoded protein is CASSQDFGSSGGGTDTQYF.

This chain links TRBV4-3 with TRBJ1-4; 8 bases line up with TRBD1. The CDR3 is 16 amino acids. Germline V CDR1 and CDR2: LGHNA, YSLEER. V shed 0 bases, J shed 4 bases, and the junction held 4 bases outside the gene matches. CDR3 sequence (DNA): TGCGCCAGCAGCCAAGACCCGACAGGGGTTAATGAAAAACTGTTTTTT. Translation: CASSQDPTGVNEKLFF.

This clone was found a few times. The chain couples TRBV15 to TRBJ2-2; tentatively, D is TRBD2 (6 bases). Germline V gene data show CDR1 as LNHNV and CDR2 as YYDKDF (reference sequence). The germline V and J ends were trimmed by 8 bases and 1 base, with 11 bases remaining between them. The CDR3 consists of 14 residues. The CDR3 loop reads CATSVGGNTGELFF. The CDR3, as DNA: TGTGCCACCTCCGTGGGGGGGAACACCGGGGAGCTGTTTTTT.

The chain carries TRBV5-1 and TRBJ2-3; possibly TRBD2 for D (6 bases). CDR1 is SGHRS, CDR2 YFSETQ, per germline. CDR3 length equals 17 residues. V was pared by 0 bases and J by 2 bases, with 16 bases between. DNA for the CDR3: TGCGCCAGCAGCTTGGGTCCCGCGGGGTCTGACACAGATACGCAGTATTTT. Its translation is CASSLGPAGSDTDTQYF.

This chain connects TRBV30 to TRBJ1-2, with D perhaps matching TRBD1 (6 bases). The germline V and J ends were trimmed by 3 bases and 8 bases, with 13 bases remaining between them. This CDR3 is 12 amino acids long. The germline CDR1 and CDR2 sequences are GTSNPN and SVGIG (reference sequence). The CDR3 region is CAWSSGTRGYTF. The CDR3, as DNA: TGTGCCTGGAGCTCCGGGACAAGAGGCTACACCTTC.

The chain links TRBV7-9 to TRBJ1-3; D remains unclear. From germline, CDR1 is SEHNR and CDR2 FQNEAQ (reference sequence). V shed 3 bases and J shed 0 bases, with 9 bases lying between them. The CDR3 spans 15 residues. The CDR3 sequence: CASSFSQSSGNTIYF. For the CDR3, the DNA is TGTGCCAGCAGCTTCTCACAGAGCTCTGGAAACACCATATATTTT.

This chain connects TRBV7-9 to TRBJ2-7; 10 bases are shared with TRBD2. Germline CDR1 and CDR2: SEHNR and FQNEAQ (reference sequence). With V trimmed by 6 bases and J by 6 bases, 8 bases remained unmatched. This CDR3 contains 14 residues. DNA of the CDR3: TGTGCCAGCAGTTGGGGGACTAGCGTTCGCGAGCAGTACTTC. This encodes CASSWGTSVREQYF.

The chain carries TRBV7-8 and TRBJ1-4; D is perhaps TRBD1 (6 bases). The germline V gene encodes CDR1 SGHVS and CDR2 FQNEAQ. CDR3 length: 16 amino acids. The V gene lost 5 bases and the J gene lost 8 bases, with 21 bases spanning the gap. The DNA for the CDR3 is TGTGCCAGCAGCCCGCCCGACAGGATCGAATCGGAAAAACTGTTTTTT. Amino acid sequence: CASSPPDRIESEKLFF.

This clone was recorded a few times. CDR3 sequence reads: CASSFAGTRSYEQYF. DNA for the CDR3: TGTGCCAGCAGCTTTGCCGGGACTAGGTCCTACGAGCAGTACTTC. This rearrangement joins TRBV7-9 to TRBJ2-7; 8 bases fit TRBD2. The CDR3 runs 15 residues. Germline V gives CDR1 SEHNR, CDR2 FQNEAQ (reference sequence). The J segment lost 1 base and the V segment lost 3 bases, leaving 5 bases of the junction unmatched.

The gene calls are TRBV5-1 and TRBJ2-3; 12 nucleotides match TRBD1. After removal of 7 bases from V and 3 bases from J, the junction contained 9 bases not matched to a gene. CDR1 SGHRS and CDR2 YFSETQ come from the germline V gene. The CDR3 extends over 16 amino acids. DNA for the CDR3: TGCGCCAGCCGCCCCGGGACAGGGGGCGCGACAGATACGCAGTATTTT. Amino acid sequence: CASRPGTGGATDTQYF.

The chain carries TRBV7-2 and TRBJ1-5; D gene ambiguous. CDR1 is SGHTA and CDR2 is FQGNSA in the germline V gene. The V end was cut by 1 base, the J end by 7 bases, with 17 bases between. CDR3 length equals 16 residues. CDR3 DNA sequence: TGTGCCAGCAGCTTAGGCGGGGTCGGCCGGGGACAGCCCCAGCATTTT. Its protein is CASSLGGVGRGQPQHF. The entire variable domain, with the rest obtained from reference TRBV7-2 and TRBJ1-5, is as follows: GAGVSQSPSNKVTEKGKDVELRCDPISGHTALYWYRQSLGQGLEFLIYFQGNSAPDKSGLPSDRFSAERTGGSVSTLTIQRTQQEDSAVYLCASSLGGVGRGQPQHFGDGTRLSIL.

The J gene is TRBJ2-7, the V gene TRBV7-9; D is possibly TRBD2 (6 bases). Germline assignment: CDR1 SEHNR and CDR2 FQNEAQ (reference sequence). V lost 2 bases, J lost 6 bases, and 11 bases lay in between. This CDR3 has 13 amino acids. The CDR3: CASSLIGGGEQYF. The CDR3 DNA sequence: TGTGCCAGCAGCTTAATCGGGGGAGGCGAGCAGTACTTC.

This chain connects TRBV25-1 to TRBJ1-6; a weak D match, TRBD1 (6 bases). V lost 4 bases and J 5 bases, leaving 15 bases between the germline ends. CDR1 and CDR2 from the germline V gene are MGHDK and SYGVNS. CDR3 length: 16 amino acids. The CDR3 DNA follows: TGTGCCAGCAGTGTGTTGGCGGGGGCCGATAATTCACCCCTCCACTTT. This gives the protein CASSVLAGADNSPLHF.

The genes are TRBV25-1 and TRBJ2-3; 8 positions agree with TRBD2. The CDR3 is made up of 16 amino acids. Germline CDR1 and CDR2: MGHDK and SYGVNS. V gave up 8 bases and J gave up 1 base; unmatched junction bases: 11. The CDR3 is CASHPGGGRRTDTQYF. The CDR3 nucleotides are TGTGCCAGCCATCCGGGGGGGGGCCGTCGCACAGATACGCAGTATTTT.

Remarks on this clone: Other DNA sequences in the same sample also yield this CDR3. The chain employs TRBV7-2 and TRBJ2-7, with D tentatively TRBD2 (5 bases). This CDR3 has 15 residues. V shed 0 bases and J shed 0 bases, with 9 bases lying between them. The germline V gene encodes CDR1 SGHTA and CDR2 FQGNSA. The CDR3 DNA follows: TGTGCCAGCAGCTTAGCGGGTGGGAGCTCCTACGAGCAGTACTTC. Its translation is CASSLAGGSSYEQYF.

The gene calls are TRBV19 and TRBJ1-2; D might be TRBD1 (5 bases). This CDR3 comprises 13 residues. V was pared by 3 bases and J by 2 bases, with 7 bases between. Germline V lookup: CDR1 LNHDA, CDR2 SQIVND (reference sequence). The CDR3 DNA reads TGTGCCAGTAGTATGGGGCAGAACTATGGCTACACCTTC. Encoded protein: CASSMGQNYGYTF.